These 27 T cell receptor beta chains were sequenced from one sample in a study of T-cell reconstitution after alpha-beta-depleted transplantation in children. Preparation of the TCRbeta library used unique molecular identifiers. TCRdb ran MiXCR on the PCR reads and lists one entry per CDR3 protein. The sample consists of 800,000 to 1,000,000 distinct CDR3 sequences, 25% to 35% of them appearing once. Sequences were derived from PBMCs, mostly from graft donor cells, sampled 360 days after TCRalphabeta/CD19-depleted stem cell transplant. These receptors were collected from a boy younger than two who had a stem cell transplant for SCID, so the T cells may come from the graft donor.

The chain couples TRBV2 to TRBJ2-1, with 9 nucleotides matching TRBD1. CDR1 is SNHLY and CDR2 is FYNNEI in the germline V gene. With V trimmed by 6 bases and J by 4 bases, 13 bases remained unmatched. The CDR3 runs 17 residues. In nucleotides, the CDR3 is TGTGCCAGCAGGGGCTTGAAAGCGGACAGGGGTTACAATGAGCAGTTCTTC. It translates to CASRGLKADRGYNEQFF. The full variable domain, its missing parts supplied by reference TRBV2 and TRBJ2-1, is EPEVTQTPSHQVTQMGQEVILRCVPISNHLYFYWYRQILGQKVEFLVSFYNNEISEKSEIFDDQFSVERPDGSNFTLKIRSTKLEDSAMYFCASRGLKADRGYNEQFFGPGTRLTVL.

The chain couples TRBV24-1 to TRBJ2-2; no definite D call. The CDR3 loop spans 14 amino acids. V gave up 10 bases and J gave up 2 bases, with 13 bases separating them. Germline CDR1 KGHDR, CDR2 SFDVKD. The CDR3 spells CATADRRNTGELFF. The CDR3 nucleotides read TGTGCCACAGCAGATAGGAGAAACACCGGGGAGCTGTTTTTT.

This clonotype was detected only a few times. The chain uses TRBV5-1 and TRBJ2-5, with 8 bases fitting TRBD1. J lost 4 bases, V lost 4 bases, and 3 bases had no gene match. Per the germline V gene, CDR1 is SGHRS and CDR2 is YFSETQ. The CDR3 totals 13 residues. CDR3 sequence reads: CASSEDRAETQYF. The DNA of the CDR3 is TGCGCCAGCAGCGAGGACAGGGCAGAGACCCAGTACTTC.

V and J are TRBV5-1 and TRBJ2-5, with no clear D. CDR3 size: 11 residues. Trimming took off 10 bases at V and 4 bases at J, with 11 bases between the two ends. CDR1 is SGHRS, CDR2 YFSETQ, per germline. In nucleotides, the CDR3 is TGCGCCTCCCGGGCGGCAGAGACCCAGTACTTC. Translation: CASRAAETQYF.

This clonotype has ten or more counts. The gene calls are TRBV5-1 and TRBJ1-4, with D perhaps matching TRBD1 (5 bases). There are 14 residues in the CDR3. Per germline, CDR1 SGHRS and CDR2 YFSETQ. V lost 4 bases and J lost 4, with 11 bases in between. CDR3 sequence: CASSPRDGNEKLFF. In nucleotides, the CDR3 is TGCGCCAGCAGCCCCCGGGACGGTAATGAAAAACTGTTTTTT.

In its sample, this clonotype was seen a few times. V gene TRBV4-2 combines with J gene TRBJ2-5; D unclear. CDR3 length: 13 amino acids. V was cut by 2 bases and J by 3 bases, with 7 bases left in between. In germline, CDR1 is LGHNA, CDR2 YNFKEQ. CDR3 coding DNA: TGTGCCAGCAGCCAAATTTACGAAGAGACCCAGTACTTC. Its translation: CASSQIYEETQYF.

The rearrangement uses TRBV4-1 and TRBJ2-7; TRBD2 matches at 11 bases. This CDR3 has 18 amino acids. V was clipped by 0 bases and J by 2 bases; unmatched bases: 9. The germline gives CDR1 MGHRA, CDR2 YSYEKL. CDR3 region: CASSQDGGTSGPPYEQYF. Written as DNA, the CDR3 is TGCGCCAGCAGCCAAGATGGGGGGACTAGCGGACCTCCCTACGAGCAGTACTTC.

This clonotype was counted a few times. The chain joins TRBV6-2 or TRBV6-3 to TRBJ1-2, with D possibly matching TRBD1 (5 bases). Germline V gene lookup returns CDR1 MNHEY and CDR2 SVGEGT. The CDR3 consists of 16 residues. Trimming removed 4 bases at V and 4 bases at J, with 19 bases between. The CDR3 is CASSLTRALGPYGYTF. DNA for the CDR3: TGTGCCAGCAGTTTAACTCGGGCCTTGGGGCCCTATGGCTACACCTTC.

This clonotype was detected a few times. This rearrangement joins TRBV9 to TRBJ2-6; TRBD2 might be the D (5 bases). The length of the CDR3 is 15 residues. CDR1 is SGDLS and CDR2 is YYNGEE in the germline V gene. Trimming cost V 4 bases and J 4 bases, with 12 bases left between them. CDR3 protein: CASSYGPGGANVLTF. The CDR3 nucleotides are TGTGCCAGCAGCTATGGGCCGGGAGGGGCCAACGTCCTGACTTTC.

The V call is TRBV7-2, the J call TRBJ2-1; D not certain. This CDR3 is 15 amino acids long. The germline gives CDR1 SGHTA, CDR2 FQGNSA. Trimming took 1 base from V and 2 from J, leaving 9 bases between them. In nucleotides, the CDR3 is TGTGCCAGCAGCTTAGACAGATCCCCCTACAATGAGCAGTTCTTC. This codes for CASSLDRSPYNEQFF.

This chain joins TRBV15 and TRBJ2-3; possibly TRBD1 or TRBD2 for D (5 bases each). Germline CDR1 reads LNHNV; CDR2 reads YYDKDF (reference sequence). The V end was cut by 5 bases, the J end by 6 bases, with 18 bases between. The length of the CDR3 is 15 residues. The CDR3 DNA reads as TGTGCCACCAGCGGCGATGGGGGTAGGAGGGATACGCAGTATTTT. Protein: CATSGDGGRRDTQYF.

This chain links TRBV5-6 with TRBJ1-5; D possibly corresponds to TRBD1 (6 bases). The length of the CDR3 is 17 residues. Germline values: CDR1 SGHDT, CDR2 YYEEEE. Trimming removed 3 bases from V and 0 bases from J, with 16 bases in between. CDR3 nucleotides: TGTGCCAGCAGCTCCCGTTCCGGACAGTATAGCAATCAGCCCCAGCATTTT. This codes for CASSSRSGQYSNQPQHF.

This clonotype was observed a few times. The chain links TRBV7-2 to TRBJ2-3; TRBD1 matches 9 bases. The CDR3 sequence is 17 residues long. Trimming cost V 2 bases and J 4 bases; bases outside gene matches: 10. CDR1 is SGHTA, CDR2 FQGNSA, per germline. DNA of the CDR3: TGTGCCAGCAGCTTACTCCGGGACAGGGTCGGAGCAGATACGCAGTATTTT. This gives the protein CASSLLRDRVGADTQYF. The full variable domain, rest sourced from reference TRBV7-2 and TRBJ2-3, is GAGVSQSPSNKVTEKGKDVELRCDPISGHTALYWYRQSLGQGLEFLIYFQGNSAPDKSGLPSDRFSAERTGGSVSTLTIQRTQQEDSAVYLCASSLLRDRVGADTQYFGPGTRLTVL.

This clonotype was detected only a few times. The chain uses TRBV18 and TRBJ2-5; TRBD2 is a possible D gene (5 bases). Per the germline V gene, CDR1 is KGHSH and CDR2 is LQKENI. The CDR3 covers 15 residues. The V end was cut by 6 bases, the J end by 0 bases, with 14 bases between. This CDR3 is CASSLLVGNQETQYF. For the CDR3, the DNA is TGTGCCAGCTCTCTACTAGTGGGGAACCAAGAGACCCAGTACTTC.

The chain links TRBV7-6 to TRBJ1-1; 12 bases line up with TRBD1. The CDR3 contains 15 residues. The J segment lost 10 bases and the V segment lost 4 bases, leaving 10 bases of the junction unmatched. Germline CDR1 is SGHVS and CDR2 is FNYEAQ. The CDR3 region has the DNA TGTGCCAGCAGCTCTACTCAAATGGGACAGGGGGCAGCTTTCTTT. Translating gives CASSSTQMGQGAAFF.

CDR3 in amino acids: CASSLAPWLTGSYEQYF. The CDR3, as DNA: TGTGCCAGCAGCTTAGCGCCCTGGTTGACAGGCTCCTACGAGCAGTACTTC. The rearrangement links TRBV7-2 to TRBJ2-7, with D maybe TRBD1 (6 bases). V lost 0 bases, J lost 0 bases, and 15 bases lay in between. The CDR3 length is 17 residues. Germline assignment: CDR1 SGHTA and CDR2 FQGNSA. Complete variable domain (other parts from reference TRBV7-2 and TRBJ2-7): GAGVSQSPSNKVTEKGKDVELRCDPISGHTALYWYRQSLGQGLEFLIYFQGNSAPDKSGLPSDRFSAERTGGSVSTLTIQRTQQEDSAVYLCASSLAPWLTGSYEQYFGPGTRLTVT.

The V and J genes are TRBV7-8 and TRBJ2-5; no firm D call. Trimming cost V 2 bases and J 2 bases, with 15 bases left between them. Per the germline V gene, CDR1 is SGHVS and CDR2 is FQNEAQ. The CDR3 length is 16 residues. This chain's CDR3 is CASSLFLLAAQETQYF. CDR3 sequence (DNA): TGTGCCAGCAGCTTATTCCTGCTGGCGGCACAAGAGACCCAGTACTTC.

This clonotype was picked up a small number of times. This chain links TRBV12-3 or TRBV12-4 with TRBJ2-5; 12 nucleotides match TRBD2. CDR3 length equals 16 residues. V lost 3 bases and J lost 5; bases outside the gene matches: 7. The CDR3 DNA is TGTGCCAGCAGTTTCTCTAGCGGGGGGGCCGGGGAGACCCAGTACTTC. It encodes CASSFSSGGAGETQYF.

This clonotype came up a few times. The chain links TRBV25-1 to TRBJ2-3; tentative D call: TRBD1 (5 bases). Germline assignment: CDR1 MGHDK and CDR2 SYGVNS. V lost 5 bases and J lost 0, with 9 bases in between. The CDR3 spans 14 residues. The CDR3 loop is CASSLTESTDTQYF. CDR3 nucleotides: TGTGCCAGCAGTCTGACAGAGAGCACAGATACGCAGTATTTT.

The V gene is TRBV12-3 or TRBV12-4, the J gene TRBJ2-7; D unclear. The CDR3 consists of 11 residues. Trimming cost V 7 bases and J 0 bases, with 4 bases left between them. CDR3 DNA: TGTGCCAGCACCCCCTCCTACGAGCAGTACTTC. As protein: CASTPSYEQYF.

This clonotype was recorded a few times. This CDR3 is CASSPGSLGLKAFF. CDR3 nucleotides: TGTGCCAGCAGCCCAGGGTCGTTGGGCCTGAAAGCTTTCTTT. V and J are TRBV7-9 and TRBJ1-1; tentative D call: TRBD1 (5 bases). The V end lost 5 bases, the J end lost 9 bases, and 19 bases lay between the germline ends. The V gene's germline CDR1 is SEHNR and CDR2 FQNEAQ (reference sequence). This CDR3 contains 14 residues.

This clonotype has only a few counts. The rearrangement links TRBV5-1 to TRBJ2-5; TRBD1 might be the D (6 bases). The CDR3 contains 16 residues. V was shortened by 2 bases and J by 5 bases, with 19 bases between the two germline ends. Germline CDR1 is SGHRS and CDR2 is YFSETQ. CDR3 in DNA: TGCGCCAGCAGCTTCGGTTGGCAGGGGATATGGGAGACCCAGTACTTC. Its translation is CASSFGWQGIWETQYF.

The rearrangement links TRBV18 to TRBJ2-7, with D tentatively TRBD1 (6 bases). Germline CDR1 is KGHSH and CDR2 is LQKENI. V was cut by 6 bases and J by 6 bases, with 12 bases left in between. This CDR3 region has 12 residues. The CDR3 sequence is CASSRTGPEQYF. The CDR3 nucleotides are TGTGCCAGCTCGCGAACAGGGCCCGAGCAGTACTTC. The full variable domain, in which reference TRBV18 and TRBJ2-7 provide the parts outside the CDR3, is NAGVMQNPRHLVRRRGQEARLRCSPMKGHSHVYWYRQLPEEGLKFMVYLQKENIIDESGMPKERFSAEFPKEGPSILRIQQVVRGDSAAYFCASSRTGPEQYFGPGTRLTVT.

The rearrangement joins TRBV27 to TRBJ2-3; tentatively, D is TRBD1 (5 bases). Germline V lookup: CDR1 MNHEY, CDR2 SMNVEV (reference sequence). This CDR3 has 14 residues. V gave up 7 bases and J gave up 2 bases, with 13 bases separating them. The CDR3 protein is CASKVTRVTDTQYF. The CDR3 bases are TGTGCCAGCAAGGTGACCAGGGTCACAGATACGCAGTATTTT.

This chain's CDR3 is CASRPITGTVHYEQYF. The CDR3 DNA reads TGTGCCAGCAGACCGATAACCGGGACGGTTCACTACGAGCAGTACTTC. The rearrangement uses TRBV6-2 or TRBV6-3 and TRBJ2-7; D assignment may be TRBD1 or TRBD2 (5 bases each). The CDR3 sequence is 16 residues long. Germline V gene sequence: CDR1 MNHEY, CDR2 SVGEGT. V was pared by 6 bases and J by 3 bases, with 21 bases between.

The sample holds many counts of this clonotype. This chain connects TRBV10-3 to TRBJ2-5; D might be TRBD1 (6 bases). CDR3 length equals 14 residues. The V end was cut by 4 bases, the J end by 1 base, with 10 bases between. CDR1 and CDR2 (germline): ENHRY, SYGVKD. The CDR3 loop is CAISATGIQETQYF. In DNA form, the CDR3 reads TGTGCCATCAGTGCGACAGGTATCCAAGAGACCCAGTACTTC.

This clonotype was counted a few times. V is TRBV5-5 and J is TRBJ1-1; D is ambiguous. CDR1 and CDR2 (germline): SGHKS, YYEKEE (reference sequence). The CDR3 is 14 amino acids. The germline V and J ends were trimmed by 0 bases and 6 bases, with 12 bases remaining between them. The CDR3 is CASSLVDAESEAFF. The CDR3 bases are TGTGCCAGCAGCTTGGTCGATGCGGAGTCTGAAGCTTTCTTT.